The clone carrying this T cell receptor beta chain qualifies as medium-sized. Its target is not known. This entry belongs to a study of spatial heterogeneity in lung cancer. Study-wide background: Detection consistently captured more beta-chain sequences than alpha-chain sequences.

From the 5' RACE reads, TCRdb called clonotypes with MiXCR, one entry per CDR3 protein. The sample lists about 5,000 distinct CDR3 sequences, 17% occurring once. Noted time point: sample taken at primary tumor resection. The study's findings and limits: Higher tumor mutation counts went along with higher counts of expanded intratumoral alpha and beta TCRs.

Losses at the gene ends were 4 bases for V and 5 bases for J; bases not matched to a gene: 7. CDR3 length: 16 amino acids. This specimen consisted of lung tumor tissue, obtained at surgery. This receptor was taken from a male donor with early-stage non-small cell lung cancer. The genes are TRBV12-3 or TRBV12-4 and TRBJ2-5; 13 nucleotides align to TRBD2. The CDR3 bases are TGTGCCAGCAGTTGGGACGGGACTAGCGGGGCGGAGACCCAGTACTTC. Translating gives CASSWDGTSGAETQYF.